Below are 23 T cell receptor beta chains sequenced from a single sample in a study of T cell changes during pregnancy in multiple sclerosis. Sequenced by immunoSEQ multiplex PCR; TCRdb stores in-frame clones only, minus some. The repertoire has some 93,000 clones, around 92% of them found once; the top ten carry 2% to 2.5%. Here the sequenced sample was peripheral blood, taken after pregnancy. The receptors were sampled from a female donor with multiple sclerosis, enrolled in a pregnancy study.

V is TRBV5-1 and J is TRBJ1-5; D not resolved. In germline, CDR1 is SGHRS, CDR2 YFSETQ. The CDR3 extends over 14 amino acids. V shed 4 bases and J shed 5 bases, with 13 bases lying between them. CDR3 DNA: TGCGCCAGCAGCCCCGGGTCGGAGGATCAGCCCCAGCATTTT. Protein sequence: CASSPGSEDQPQHF.

This clone was counted once. The chain joins TRBV18 to TRBJ2-7; 12 bases fit TRBD2. Germline V gene sequence: CDR1 KGHSH, CDR2 LQKENI. V was clipped by 3 bases and J by 5 bases; unmatched bases: 8. The CDR3 length is 16 residues. The CDR3 loop is CASSPTSGGASDEQYF. The CDR3 DNA reads as TGTGCCAGCTCACCGACTAGCGGGGGCGCCTCAGACGAGCAGTACTTC.

The rearrangement uses TRBV7-9 and TRBJ2-5; D perhaps matches TRBD2 (5 bases). The CDR3 extends over 16 amino acids. V was pared by 2 bases and J by 0 bases, with 13 bases between. Germline CDR1 SEHNR, CDR2 FQNEAQ (reference sequence). As DNA, the CDR3 is TGTGCCAGCAGCTTATGGACTGGGTTCGACCAAGAGACCCAGTACTTC. Protein: CASSLWTGFDQETQYF. Combining the CDR3 with reference TRBV7-9 and TRBJ2-5 gives the whole variable domain DTGVSQNPRHKITKRGQNVTFRCDPISEHNRLYWYRQTLGQGPEFLTYFQNEAQLEKSRLLSDRFSAERPKGSFSTLEIQRTEQGDSAMYLCASSLWTGFDQETQYFGPGTRLLVL.

The chain recombines TRBV7-9 with TRBJ2-1; 8 bases are a match to TRBD2. Trimming cost V 5 bases and J 9 bases; bases outside gene matches: 12. The CDR3 loop spans 15 amino acids. CDR1 is SEHNR and CDR2 is FQNEAQ in the germline V gene (reference sequence). The CDR3 is CASSPGGALPTEQFF. Here the CDR3 DNA reads TGTGCCAGCAGCCCCGGGGGGGCACTCCCTACTGAGCAGTTCTTC.

The V and J genes are TRBV20-1 and TRBJ2-1, with D tentatively TRBD2 (5 bases). V was cut by 5 bases and J by 6 bases, with 8 bases left in between. The CDR3 spans 11 residues. CDR1 and CDR2 from the germline V gene are DFQATT and SNEGSKA (reference sequence). The CDR3 nucleotides are TGCAGTGCTCGGAGGTTCAATGAGCAGTTCTTC. This codes for CSARRFNEQFF.

J is TRBJ2-1 and V is TRBV10-2, with 8 bases that match TRBD1. J lost 7 bases, V lost 3 bases, and 11 bases had no gene match. This CDR3 region has 16 residues. Germline CDR1 is WSHSY and CDR2 is SAAADI. DNA of the CDR3: TGCGCCAGCAGTGAATGGGGCCAGGGGGCGAATAATGAGCAGTTCTTC. This translates into CASSEWGQGANNEQFF.

The chain employs TRBV5-1 and TRBJ2-7; 10 bases line up with TRBD1. This CDR3 has 14 amino acids. With V trimmed by 4 bases and J by 4 bases, 5 bases remained unmatched. CDR1 SGHRS and CDR2 YFSETQ come from the germline V gene. CDR3 sequence reads: CASSLGTGVYEQYF. CDR3 bases: TGCGCCAGCAGCCTAGGGACAGGGGTTTACGAGCAGTACTTC.

The CDR3 DNA reads TGTGCCAGCAGCCGCTCGGGACAGGGGGAAGGCTCCTACGAGCAGTACTTC. Residues: CASSRSGQGEGSYEQYF. This chain links TRBV4-2 with TRBJ2-7; 11 bases match TRBD1. Per the germline V gene, CDR1 is LGHNA and CDR2 is YNFKEQ. The CDR3 length is 17 residues. Trimming cost V 4 bases and J 0 bases; bases outside gene matches: 8.

V and J are TRBV27 and TRBJ2-7; TRBD2 matches at 9 bases. After removal of 7 bases from V and 7 bases from J, the junction contained 11 bases not matched to a gene. The V gene's germline CDR1 is MNHEY and CDR2 SMNVEV (reference sequence). CDR3 length: 14 amino acids. The CDR3 loop is CASKSKGLAWEQYF. The CDR3 region has the DNA TGTGCCAGCAAATCCAAAGGACTAGCGTGGGAGCAGTACTTC.

The chain carries TRBV6-1 and TRBJ2-3; TRBD2 matches at 9 bases. V was clipped by 8 bases and J by 4 bases; unmatched bases: 10. The CDR3 covers 15 residues. The germline gives CDR1 MNHNS, CDR2 SASEGT. This CDR3 reads CASPKGREGSDTQYF. The DNA of the CDR3 is TGTGCCAGCCCTAAGGGGCGGGAGGGCTCAGATACGCAGTATTTT.

The chain has TRBV6-1 and TRBJ2-1; a weak D match, TRBD2 (6 bases). Germline CDR1 reads MNHNS; CDR2 reads SASEGT. The CDR3 contains 15 residues. Trimming stripped 7 bases from V and 5 bases from J, with 18 bases between. CDR3 bases: TGTGCCAGCACCTTAGAGAGCGGGCCTAACAATGAGCAGTTCTTC. Protein product: CASTLESGPNNEQFF.

The CDR3: CASQRAEALNEQFF. CDR3 sequence (DNA): TGTGCCAGCCAAAGGGCGGAGGCACTAAATGAGCAGTTCTTC. V usage is TRBV7-9 and J usage is TRBJ2-1; TRBD2 is a possible D gene (5 bases). This CDR3 has 14 amino acids. The V end lost 8 bases, the J end lost 7 bases, and 18 bases lay between the germline ends. Germline CDR1 is SEHNR and CDR2 is FQNEAQ (reference sequence).

J is TRBJ2-5 and V is TRBV7-9, with 10 bases aligning to TRBD2. Germline V CDR1 and CDR2: SEHNR, FQNEAQ (reference sequence). V shed 3 bases and J 4 bases; nucleotides not matched to a gene: 2. The CDR3 totals 14 residues. CDR3 in DNA: TGTGCCAGCAGCTTTCTAGCGGGGGTAGAGACCCAGTACTTC. It encodes CASSFLAGVETQYF.

This clone was seen once. V is TRBV28 and J is TRBJ1-1; D not resolved. CDR3 size: 15 residues. The V gene lost 5 bases and the J gene lost 0 bases, with 13 bases spanning the gap. Germline V gene sequence: CDR1 MDHEN, CDR2 SYDVKM. The CDR3 DNA is TGTGCCAGCAGTCCTTCAGGTCTGGTGAACACTGAAGCTTTCTTT. It specifies CASSPSGLVNTEAFF.

The V and J genes are TRBV6-6 and TRBJ2-7; unclear D gene. With 7 bases removed from V and 2 bases from J, the gap between germline ends came to 9 bases. CDR1 and CDR2 from the germline V gene are MNHNY and SVGAGI (reference sequence). The CDR3 runs to 12 residues. The chain's CDR3 is CASKSEAYEQYF. The DNA of the CDR3 is TGTGCCAGCAAATCTGAGGCCTACGAGCAGTACTTC.

This sequence joins TRBV2 and TRBJ1-3, with D possibly TRBD1 on 6 matching bases. CDR1 SNHLY and CDR2 FYNNEI come from the germline V gene. V was pared by 8 bases and J by 4 bases, with 15 bases between. This CDR3 is 14 amino acids long. CDR3 bases: TGTGCCAGCGCCTCGGGGACAACGGGAAACACCATATATTTT. Protein sequence: CASASGTTGNTIYF.

The V call is TRBV9, the J call TRBJ1-2; 7 nucleotides match TRBD1. This CDR3 has 14 residues. The V and J ends lost 4 bases and 7 bases, in that order; junction bases with no gene match: 10. Germline values: CDR1 SGDLS, CDR2 YYNGEE. The chain's CDR3 is CASSPLNPGGGYTF. The DNA for the CDR3 is TGTGCCAGCAGCCCTCTCAACCCAGGGGGTGGCTACACCTTC.

This chain connects TRBV5-1 to TRBJ2-3; D perhaps matches TRBD2 (5 bases). The CDR3 length is 15 residues. CDR1 is SGHRS, CDR2 YFSETQ, per germline. V lost 3 bases and J lost 4, with 15 bases in between. The CDR3 sequence is CASSSETLGSDTQYF. DNA for the CDR3: TGCGCCAGCAGCTCGGAGACACTAGGGTCAGATACGCAGTATTTT.

This clone was seen only a few times. The chain combines TRBV5-8 with TRBJ1-1; maybe TRBD1 (5 bases). The CDR3 length is 14 residues. Trimming removed 0 bases at V and 1 base at J, with 7 bases between. CDR1 and CDR2 (germline): SGHTS, YDEGEE. The CDR3 DNA reads as TGTGCCAGCAGCTTGGACAGGCGGAACACTGAAGCTTTCTTT. Its protein product is CASSLDRRNTEAFF. Full variable domain (rest looked up from reference TRBV5-8 and TRBJ1-1): EAGVTQSPTHLIKTRGQQATLRCSPISGHTSVYWYQQALGLGLQFLLWYDEGEERNRGNFPPRFSGRQFPNYSSELNVNALELEDSALYLCASSLDRRNTEAFFGQGTRLTVV.

The V call is TRBV7-9, the J call TRBJ1-1; 7 bases line up with TRBD1. The germline CDR1 and CDR2 sequences are SEHNR and FQNEAQ (reference sequence). CDR3 length equals 13 residues. With 5 bases clipped from V and 8 bases from J, the junction kept 8 bases outside the gene matches. CDR3 sequence: CASSQQQGVEAFF. Written as DNA, the CDR3 is TGTGCCAGCAGCCAACAGCAGGGGGTGGAAGCTTTCTTT.

Worth noting for this clone: An end of the junction does not agree with germline; a read error may underlie this. The J gene is TRBJ2-7, the V gene TRBV5-4; D ambiguous. This CDR3 has 13 residues. Germline V lookup: CDR1 SGHNT, CDR2 YYREEE (reference sequence). CDR3 region: CASTLDSRYEQYF. For the CDR3, the DNA is TGTGCCAGCACCTTGGATTCTCGCTACGAGCAGTACTTC.

The chain links TRBV7-9 to TRBJ1-2, with a possible D match to TRBD1 (5 bases). Per germline, CDR1 SEHNR and CDR2 FQNEAQ (reference sequence). This CDR3 is built from 13 residues. Trimming cost V 1 base and J 6 bases, with 9 bases left between them. The DNA for the CDR3 is TGTGCCAGCAGCTTAGAAGGGGCACATGGCTACACCTTC. Translating it yields CASSLEGAHGYTF.

This clone has a single count. The chain combines TRBV7-2 with TRBJ1-1; TRBD1 might be the D (5 bases). Between the trimmed V and J ends, which lost 5 bases and 7 bases, there was a span of 23 bases. Per germline, CDR1 SGHTA and CDR2 FQGNSA. The CDR3 runs to 16 residues. CDR3 in DNA: TGTGCCAGCAGCCCCCAGGGTGGAGGGAACGACTATGAAGCTTTCTTT. Protein product: CASSPQGGGNDYEAFF.